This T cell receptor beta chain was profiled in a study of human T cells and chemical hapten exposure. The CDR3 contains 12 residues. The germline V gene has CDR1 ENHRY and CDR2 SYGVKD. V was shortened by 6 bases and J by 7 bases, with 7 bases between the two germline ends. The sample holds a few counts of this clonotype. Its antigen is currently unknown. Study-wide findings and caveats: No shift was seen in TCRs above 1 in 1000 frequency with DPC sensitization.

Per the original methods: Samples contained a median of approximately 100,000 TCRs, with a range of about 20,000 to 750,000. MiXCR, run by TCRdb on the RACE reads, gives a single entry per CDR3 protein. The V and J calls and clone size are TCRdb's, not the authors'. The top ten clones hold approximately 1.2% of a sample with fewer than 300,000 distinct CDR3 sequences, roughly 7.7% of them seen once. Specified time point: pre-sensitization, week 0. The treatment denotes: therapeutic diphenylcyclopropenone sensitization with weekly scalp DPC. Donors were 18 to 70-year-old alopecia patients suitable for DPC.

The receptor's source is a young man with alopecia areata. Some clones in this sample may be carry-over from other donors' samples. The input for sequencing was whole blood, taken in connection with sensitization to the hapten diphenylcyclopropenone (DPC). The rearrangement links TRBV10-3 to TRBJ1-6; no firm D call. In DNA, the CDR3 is TGTGCCATCAGGGGAGGGAATTCACCCCTCCACTTT. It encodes CAIRGGNSPLHF.